This T cell receptor beta chain originates from a study of cytomegalovirus exposure and HLA in healthy donors. Healthy bone marrow donors formed the donor group. Both 60 Vbeta primers and 13 Jbeta primers went into the PCR. Per the original data handling: A later analysis counted tens of millions of unique TCR beta chains, some 10 million shared. The method was immunoSEQ multiplex PCR; TCRdb's version includes in-frame clones alone and lacks a portion of them. V and J calls and clone size are given by that table; D and trimming were obtained from the DNA. Altogether roughly 100,000 clones are present, around 80% being singletons, with the ten largest covering around 5%. V was trimmed by 8 bases and J by 0 bases, leaving 14 bases between them. The CDR3 covers 14 residues. CDR1 LNHNV and CDR2 YYDKDF come from the germline V gene (reference sequence). Findings and limits, study-wide: There were a few CMV-associated chains whose specificity for CMV antigens was confirmed in vitro. Published work reported that the classifier diagnosed cytomegalovirus status with high specificity and sensitivity.

Remarks on this clone: Its target is unknown.

This sequence joins TRBV15 and TRBJ2-7; TRBD1 is a possible D gene (5 bases). This clonotype was sampled from a female donor in good health and CMV-seropositive. Sequences were obtained from PBMCs. The CDR3 loop reads CATSQGASSYEQYF. Here the CDR3 DNA reads TGTGCCACCTCTCAGGGCGCCAGCTCCTACGAGCAGTACTTC.